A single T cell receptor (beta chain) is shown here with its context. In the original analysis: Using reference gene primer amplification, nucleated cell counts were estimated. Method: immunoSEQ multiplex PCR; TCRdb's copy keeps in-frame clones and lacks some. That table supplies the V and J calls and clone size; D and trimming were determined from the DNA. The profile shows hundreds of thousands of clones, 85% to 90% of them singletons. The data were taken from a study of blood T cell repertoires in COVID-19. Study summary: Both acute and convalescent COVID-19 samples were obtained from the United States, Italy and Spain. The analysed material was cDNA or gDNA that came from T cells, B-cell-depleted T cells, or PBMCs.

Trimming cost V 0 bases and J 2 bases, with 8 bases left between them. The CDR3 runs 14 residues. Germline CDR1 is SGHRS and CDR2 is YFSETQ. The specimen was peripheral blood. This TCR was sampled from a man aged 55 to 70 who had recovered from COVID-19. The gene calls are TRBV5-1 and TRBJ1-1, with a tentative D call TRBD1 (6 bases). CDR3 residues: CASSLEGGNTEAFF. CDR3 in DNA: TGCGCCAGCAGCTTGGAAGGGGGTAACACTGAAGCTTTCTTT. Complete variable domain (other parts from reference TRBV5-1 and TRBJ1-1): KAGVTQTPRYLIKTRGQQVTLSCSPISGHRSVSWYQQTPGQGLQFLFEYFSETQRNKGNFPGRFSGRQFSNSRSEMNVSTLELGDSALYLCASSLEGGNTEAFFGQGTRLTVV.